The 13 T cell receptor beta chains below were found in one sample sequenced in a study of T-cell memory formation after mild COVID-19 (dated by TCRdb to 2020 to 2022). To prepare the library, 5' RACE was applied. TCRdb lists the instrument as Illumina NovaSeq 6000. The public reads were quality trimmed at Q25 with fastp and then assembled into clones with MiXCR by TCRdb, keeping productive beta chains. Rows matching on CDR3 protein sequence are summarized as one entry with the most common DNA and genes. The sample contains 550,000 to 600,000 distinct CDR3 sequences, approximately 15% of them found a single time. The top ten hold about 7.5% of the sample. The sample comprised PBMCs or a T cell subset sorted from them (not recorded which). These receptors came from an adult woman who had mild COVID-19 (a few samples of this study predate the infection). The sample titles of this study are shuffled in the database, so cell type and time point are left out; the donor was told from shared clones.

CDR3 nucleotides: TGTGCCAGCAGCGTCGGTACCCAGCGGACCTACGAGCAGTACTTC. Translated, it gives CASSVGTQRTYEQYF. The chain is built from TRBV9 and TRBJ2-7, with a possible D match to TRBD2 (5 bases). Germline V gene lookup returns CDR1 SGDLS and CDR2 YYNGEE. The CDR3 has 15 amino acids. V was clipped by 2 bases and J by 2 bases, with 14 bases between them.

This chain links TRBV5-5 with TRBJ2-1; the match to TRBD2 covers 8 bases. V lost 1 base, J lost 5 bases, and 5 bases stayed unmatched. The CDR3 consists of 15 residues. Germline V gene data show CDR1 as SGHKS and CDR2 as YYEKEE (reference sequence). CDR3 bases: TGTGCCAGCAGCTTGACCGGGACTAGAAACAATGAGCAGTTCTTC. Amino acids: CASSLTGTRNNEQFF.

This clonotype was seen ten or more times. The chain combines TRBV7-8 with TRBJ2-1; TRBD1 might be the D (5 bases). V was trimmed by 5 bases and J by 5 bases, leaving 10 bases between them. From germline, CDR1 is SGHVS and CDR2 FQNEAQ. The CDR3 is 13 amino acids. CDR3 region: CASSPTRDNEQFF. In DNA form, the CDR3 reads TGTGCCAGCAGCCCCACCAGGGACAATGAGCAGTTCTTC.

The chain employs TRBV7-3 and TRBJ2-1; the D is unclear. Germline CDR1 is SGHTA and CDR2 is FQGTGA. Deletions cut 0 bases from V and 11 bases from J, with 14 bases between. The CDR3 extends over 14 amino acids. The CDR3 region is CASSLTSGSSKQFF. CDR3 nucleotides: TGTGCCAGCAGCTTAACGTCGGGTAGCTCTAAGCAGTTCTTC.

This clonotype was seen only a few times. The chain employs TRBV6-6 and TRBJ2-2, with 10 positions matching TRBD2. Trimming took 10 bases from V and 5 from J; bases not matched to a gene: 13. Per the germline V gene, CDR1 is MNHNY and CDR2 is SVGAGI (reference sequence). The CDR3 spans 16 residues. CDR3 nucleotides: TGTGCCACCAAGTTTAACAGCGGGGGGGGAACCGGGGAGCTGTTTTTT. This translates into CATKFNSGGGTGELFF.

This clonotype was counted only a few times. CDR3 sequence: CASSLWGGVNNEQFF. The CDR3 nucleotides read TGCGCCAGCAGCTTGTGGGGGGGCGTTAACAATGAGCAGTTCTTC. V usage is TRBV5-1 and J usage is TRBJ2-1; D is possibly TRBD2 (7 bases). The germline V gene encodes CDR1 SGHRS and CDR2 YFSETQ. The CDR3 sequence is 15 residues long. V shed 1 base and J shed 5 bases, with 13 bases lying between them.

This clonotype occurred a few times. The chain uses TRBV20-1 and TRBJ2-5; 9 bases are a match to TRBD1. Germline V CDR1 and CDR2: DFQATT, SNEGSKA (reference sequence). This CDR3 region has 13 residues. V shed 6 bases and J 3 bases; nucleotides not matched to a gene: 5. This CDR3 reads CSAVGTGKETQYF. In DNA, the CDR3 is TGCAGTGCGGTAGGGACAGGGAAAGAGACCCAGTACTTC.

The chain combines TRBV7-2 with TRBJ2-5; TRBD2 aligns across 9 bases. The length of the CDR3 is 16 residues. V lost 5 bases, J lost 4 bases, and 11 bases stayed unmatched. Germline V gives CDR1 SGHTA, CDR2 FQGNSA. The CDR3 spells CASSSPGLAGLETQYF. The DNA of the CDR3 is TGTGCCAGCAGCAGTCCCGGGCTAGCGGGACTAGAGACCCAGTACTTC.

This clonotype was detected a few times. A read error may produce the germline difference seen at one junction end. V and J are TRBV27 and TRBJ2-7; D is perhaps TRBD2 (5 bases). The CDR3 has 15 residues. Germline V gene sequence: CDR1 MNHEY, CDR2 SMNVEV (reference sequence). DNA for the CDR3: TGTGCCGGCAGCCGAGGAGGCGTACGGGGCTACGAGCAGTACTTC. This codes for CAGSRGGVRGYEQYF.

This clonotype showed up just a few times. The chain employs TRBV7-9 and TRBJ2-5; 8 nucleotides line up with TRBD2. V gave up 1 base and J gave up 5 bases; unmatched junction bases: 9. Germline-derived CDR1 and CDR2 are SEHNR and FQNEAQ (reference sequence). The CDR3 length is 16 residues. The CDR3 coding sequence is TGTGCCAGCAGCTTAGATGCGGGGGGCCGCGGGGAGACCCAGTACTTC. Protein product: CASSLDAGGRGETQYF. The whole variable domain, filled in from reference TRBV7-9 and TRBJ2-5, reads DTGVSQNPRHKITKRGQNVTFRCDPISEHNRLYWYRQTLGQGPEFLTYFQNEAQLEKSRLLSDRFSAERPKGSFSTLEIQRTEQGDSAMYLCASSLDAGGRGETQYFGPGTRLLVL.

The rearrangement joins TRBV12-3 or TRBV12-4 to TRBJ1-2; TRBD1 might be the D (5 bases). With 1 base removed from V and 2 bases from J, the gap between germline ends came to 20 bases. The CDR3 is 18 residues long. The CDR3 DNA follows: TGTGCCAGCAGTTTAGTCGTGTGGGGCCGGACATGGAACTATGGCTACACCTTC. Its translation: CASSLVVWGRTWNYGYTF.

The rearrangement uses TRBV5-1 and TRBJ2-1; D remains ambiguous. The V gene's germline CDR1 is SGHRS and CDR2 YFSETQ. V lost 0 bases and J 4 bases, leaving 11 bases between the germline ends. CDR3 length: 15 amino acids. The CDR3 DNA sequence: TGCGCCAGCAGCTTGGTAGTTGAGCCGTACAATGAGCAGTTCTTC. It is translated as CASSLVVEPYNEQFF.

This clonotype was seen repeatedly, ten times or more. V is TRBV12-3 or TRBV12-4 and J is TRBJ2-7; the D is unclear. This CDR3 spans 14 amino acids. V was shortened by 5 bases and J by 4 bases, with 15 bases between the two germline ends. The CDR3 loop reads CASSNQDWGYEQYF. As DNA, the CDR3 is TGTGCCAGCAGTAACCAAGACTGGGGATACGAGCAGTACTTC.